These 7 T cell receptor beta chains share one sample of origin, sequenced in a study of identical twins. One entry per CDR3 protein results from TCRdb running MiXCR on the 5' RACE reads. The sample records around 1.7 million distinct CDR3 sequences, about 30% being singletons. Sequenced material: cord blood. These TCRs come from a newborn girl in good health.

V gene TRBV2 combines with J gene TRBJ2-3, with TRBD2 as a possible D gene (6 bases). Trimming left V 5 bases short and J 5 bases short, with 17 bases between. CDR3 length: 15 residues. Germline V gene data show CDR1 as SNHLY and CDR2 as FYNNEI. The CDR3 nucleotides are TGTGCCAGCAGTTTCCACCCTAGGAGGGGAGATACGCAGTATTTT. Protein sequence: CASSFHPRRGDTQYF.

V gene TRBV4-1 combines with J gene TRBJ2-7, with D perhaps assigned TRBD1 or TRBD2 (5 bases each). Trimming removed 4 bases at V and 3 bases at J, with 16 bases between. CDR3 length equals 15 residues. Per the germline V gene, CDR1 is MGHRA and CDR2 is YSYEKL. CDR3 loop: CASSPGTALYYEQYF. The CDR3 nucleotides are TGCGCCAGCAGCCCCGGGACGGCCTTGTACTACGAGCAGTACTTC.

This clonotype was observed a few times. This chain uses TRBV27 with TRBJ2-1; the match to TRBD2 covers 7 bases. Germline CDR1 is MNHEY and CDR2 is SMNVEV (reference sequence). The ends lost 6 bases at V and 2 bases at J; junction bases unmatched: 7. This CDR3 contains 15 residues. The CDR3: CASRRSGATYNEQFF. CDR3 coding DNA: TGTGCCAGCAGGCGAAGCGGGGCCACCTACAATGAGCAGTTCTTC.

This chain joins TRBV7-2 and TRBJ2-7, with 8 bases matching TRBD1. The CDR3 covers 13 residues. V lost 7 bases, J lost 5 bases, and 7 bases stayed unmatched. Germline V gene data show CDR1 as SGHTA and CDR2 as FQGNSA. CDR3 sequence (DNA): TGTGCCAGCAACGGACAGGGAAGCAACGAGCAGTACTTC. As protein: CASNGQGSNEQYF.

This chain uses TRBV6-1 with TRBJ1-2; D ambiguous. The CDR3 length is 15 residues. Germline values: CDR1 MNHNS, CDR2 SASEGT. V gave up 6 bases and J gave up 1 base, with 15 bases separating them. The CDR3 coding sequence is TGTGCCAGCAGAGGGTTGGGGATCTTTAACTATGGCTACACCTTC. As protein: CASRGLGIFNYGYTF.

The V call is TRBV20-1, the J call TRBJ1-2; weak D call: TRBD1 (5 bases). Trimming shortened V by 0 bases and J by 8 bases, and 10 bases separated the two germline ends. The CDR3 runs 12 residues. Germline CDR1 and CDR2: DFQATT and SNEGSKA (reference sequence). The CDR3 DNA follows: TGCAGTGCTAGAGAACAGGTGAACGGCTACACCTTC. Residues: CSAREQVNGYTF.

The chain links TRBV18 to TRBJ1-5; D gene ambiguous. Germline V gene sequence: CDR1 KGHSH, CDR2 LQKENI. The germline V and J ends were trimmed by 6 bases and 4 bases, with 10 bases remaining between them. This CDR3 is 13 amino acids long. CDR3 coding DNA: TGTGCCAGCTCGGAACAGTATAATCAGCCCCAGCATTTT. Translation gives CASSEQYNQPQHF.